The clone carrying this TCR beta chain came up once. Germline CDR1 and CDR2: MNHEY and SVGAGI. V shed 6 bases and J shed 6 bases, with 12 bases lying between them. The CDR3 runs to 12 residues. The data are from a study of blood T cell repertoires in COVID-19. Study background: COVID-19 samples collected from the United States, Italy and Spain covered acute and convalescent phases. In each case, the material was cDNA or gDNA derived from T cells, B-cell-depleted T cells, or PBMCs.

How the authors handled the data: Nucleated cell counts were estimated from reference gene primer amplification. Profiling relied on immunoSEQ multiplex PCR, and the TCRdb table lists in-frame clones only, not all of them. The D gene and trimming were derived from the DNA, and the V and J assignments and clone size from that table. There are under 50,000 clones in the sample; roughly 63% occur only once, and about 5.9% lies in the top ten. This receptor was identified in a man older than 75 with acute or convalescent COVID-19. Input material: peripheral blood. This chain connects TRBV6-5 to TRBJ2-7, with a weak D call TRBD2 (5 bases). DNA for the CDR3: TGTGCCAGCAGCACAATACTAGGCGAGCAGTACTTC. Translating gives CASSTILGEQYF.